Shown below are 21 T cell receptor beta chains from a single sample sequenced in a study of T-cell memory formation after mild COVID-19. TCRdb re-derived calls from the 5' RACE reads in MiXCR, one entry per CDR3 protein. The table records about 400,000 distinct CDR3 sequences, 20% to 25% of them present only once. The sample consisted of PBMCs or a T cell subset sorted from them (not recorded which). These receptors were taken from an adult woman who had mild COVID-19 (a few samples of this study predate the infection). Cell type and time point are not known.

The chain carries TRBV29-1 and TRBJ2-7; D is unresolved. V was clipped by 4 bases and J by 3 bases, with 7 bases between them. The CDR3 consists of 11 residues. The V gene's germline CDR1 is SQVTM and CDR2 ANQGSEA. The CDR3 bases are TGCAGCGTTGGGTCCGGCTACGAGCAGTACTTC. As protein: CSVGSGYEQYF.

This clonotype was detected only a few times. This chain joins TRBV15 and TRBJ2-5; 11 bases line up with TRBD2. The CDR3 covers 15 residues. The trim removed 3 bases at V and 3 bases at J, leaving 3 bases unmatched. CDR1 and CDR2 (germline): LNHNV, YYDKDF (reference sequence). The CDR3 is CATSRSGLAEETQYF. In DNA form, the CDR3 reads TGTGCCACCAGCAGGTCGGGACTAGCGGAAGAGACCCAGTACTTC.

This clonotype came up a few times. A much larger clone differs from this one at a single base, so this may be a read error. This sequence joins TRBV11-3 and TRBJ2-5; no firm D call. The CDR3 has 13 residues. Germline CDR1 reads SGHNT; CDR2 reads YENEEA. V lost 2 bases, J lost 2 bases, and 6 bases lay in between. The CDR3 nucleotides are TGTGCCAGCAGCTTATTCCAGCAAGAGACCCAGTACTTC. Its protein is CASSLFQQETQYF.

The table lists this clonotype with a few counts. The chain combines TRBV27 with TRBJ1-1; D possibly corresponds to TRBD1 (5 bases). Looked up from germline, CDR1 is MNHEY and CDR2 is SMNVEV (reference sequence). Trimming pared 2 bases from V and 3 bases from J, leaving 10 bases between. The CDR3 loop spans 14 amino acids. CDR3 DNA sequence: TGTGCCAGCAGTTTACAGGGTACAGACACTGAAGCTTTCTTT. Translation gives CASSLQGTDTEAFF.

The chain is built from TRBV7-2 and TRBJ1-5, with 7 positions matching TRBD1. V lost 5 bases and J lost 6; bases outside the gene matches: 10. Germline lookup yields CDR1 SGHTA and CDR2 FQGNSA. The CDR3 covers 15 residues. CDR3: CASSPRQGVSQPQHF. The CDR3 nucleotides read TGTGCCAGCAGCCCAAGACAGGGAGTAAGTCAGCCCCAGCATTTT.

The rearrangement links TRBV28 to TRBJ2-7; unclear D gene. V lost 6 bases to trimming and J lost 5 bases, with 20 bases between them. The CDR3 is 15 amino acids. The germline gives CDR1 MDHEN, CDR2 SYDVKM. The CDR3 loop is CASRNPHSSKDEQYF. The CDR3 nucleotides read TGTGCCAGCAGAAACCCTCACAGTTCTAAGGACGAGCAGTACTTC.

The chain joins TRBV7-9 to TRBJ1-3, with D unclear. V was shortened by 1 base and J by 0 bases, with 16 bases between the two germline ends. This CDR3 is 18 amino acids long. Germline V gives CDR1 SEHNR, CDR2 FQNEAQ (reference sequence). The CDR3: CASSLGRNSATSGNTIYF. The CDR3 coding sequence is TGTGCCAGCAGCTTAGGACGGAACAGCGCAACCTCTGGAAACACCATATATTTT. Full variable domain (remainder filled in from reference TRBV7-9 and TRBJ1-3): DTGVSQNPRHKITKRGQNVTFRCDPISEHNRLYWYRQTLGQGPEFLTYFQNEAQLEKSRLLSDRFSAERPKGSFSTLEIQRTEQGDSAMYLCASSLGRNSATSGNTIYFGEGSWLTVV.

This clonotype was seen more than once but under ten times. V usage is TRBV5-1 and J usage is TRBJ2-3, with TRBD2 matching 7 bases. Trimming cost V 0 bases and J 0 bases; bases outside gene matches: 4. The CDR3 runs 16 residues. Germline CDR1 SGHRS, CDR2 YFSETQ. The CDR3 is CASSLALGGSTDTQYF. The DNA of the CDR3 is TGCGCCAGCAGCTTGGCCTTGGGGGGGAGCACAGATACGCAGTATTTT.

This chain uses TRBV24-1 with TRBJ1-2, with TRBD1 matching over 8 bases. J was trimmed by 10 bases and V by 2 bases; bases with no gene match: 14. The germline V gene encodes CDR1 KGHDR and CDR2 SFDVKD. This CDR3 has 16 amino acids. The CDR3 is CATSDSGTGTYGDYTF. The DNA for the CDR3 is TGTGCCACCAGTGATTCCGGGACAGGCACCTATGGGGACTACACCTTC.

In this sample, this clonotype turned up a few times. J is TRBJ1-4 and V is TRBV18, with D uncertain. Germline V gene lookup returns CDR1 KGHSH and CDR2 LQKENI. The CDR3 is made up of 17 amino acids. Between the trimmed V and J ends, which lost 0 bases and 1 base, there was a span of 12 bases. The CDR3 spells CASSPPNWAVTNEKLFF. In DNA form, the CDR3 reads TGTGCCAGCTCACCACCGAATTGGGCAGTAACTAATGAAAAACTGTTTTTT. The full variable domain, its missing parts supplied by reference TRBV18 and TRBJ1-4, is NAGVMQNPRHLVRRRGQEARLRCSPMKGHSHVYWYRQLPEEGLKFMVYLQKENIIDESGMPKERFSAEFPKEGPSILRIQQVVRGDSAAYFCASSPPNWAVTNEKLFFGSGTQLSVL.

This clonotype has at least ten counts. The rearrangement joins TRBV28 to TRBJ2-7, with 11 bases lining up with TRBD2. The CDR3 loop spans 19 amino acids. Germline trimming cut 5 bases from V and 3 bases from J; bases unmatched to any gene: 18. Germline V gives CDR1 MDHEN, CDR2 SYDVKM. CDR3 nucleotide sequence: TGTGCCAGCAGTCAGGCCGGGACTAGCGGAACCCCGAGAAACTACGAGCAGTACTTC. Encoded protein: CASSQAGTSGTPRNYEQYF.

The rearrangement joins TRBV4-2 to TRBJ2-3, with D possibly TRBD2 on 5 matching bases. V gave up 0 bases and J gave up 6 bases, with 13 bases separating them. This CDR3 region has 15 residues. Germline V gives CDR1 LGHNA, CDR2 YNFKEQ. This CDR3 reads CASSQDLREKDTQYF. CDR3 bases: TGTGCCAGCAGCCAAGATTTACGGGAAAAGGATACGCAGTATTTT.

The rearrangement links TRBV7-9 to TRBJ1-6; D possibly corresponds to TRBD1 (6 bases). CDR1 SEHNR and CDR2 FQNEAQ come from the germline V gene (reference sequence). V gave up 4 bases and J gave up 7 bases, with 26 bases separating them. The CDR3 has 19 amino acids. The CDR3 region is CASSSVTGTARGGNSPLHF. DNA for the CDR3: TGTGCCAGCAGCTCTGTTACCGGGACCGCGAGAGGGGGAAATTCACCCCTCCACTTT.

The CDR3 nucleotides are TGTGCCAGCAAAGACTACGAAGTATTGGAGACCCAGTACTTC. Encoded protein: CASKDYEVLETQYF. The rearrangement links TRBV2 to TRBJ2-5, with D perhaps TRBD2 (5 bases). Germline V gives CDR1 SNHLY, CDR2 FYNNEI. CDR3 size: 14 residues. Trimming stripped 7 bases from V and 5 bases from J, with 17 bases between. Combining the CDR3 with reference TRBV2 and TRBJ2-5 gives the whole variable domain EPEVTQTPSHQVTQMGQEVILRCVPISNHLYFYWYRQILGQKVEFLVSFYNNEISEKSEIFDDQFSVERPDGSNFTLKIRSTKLEDSAMYFCASKDYEVLETQYFGPGTRLLVL.

The V and J genes are TRBV5-1 and TRBJ2-3, with 8 bases fitting TRBD1. Germline lookup yields CDR1 SGHRS and CDR2 YFSETQ. The CDR3 totals 14 residues. V shed 4 bases, J shed 4 bases, and the junction held 5 bases outside the gene matches. This chain's CDR3 is CASSGGQGADTQYF. In nucleotides, the CDR3 is TGCGCCAGCAGCGGTGGACAGGGAGCAGATACGCAGTATTTT.

The gene calls are TRBV7-9 and TRBJ2-7, with D tentatively TRBD1 (6 bases). Looked up from germline, CDR1 is SEHNR and CDR2 is FQNEAQ (reference sequence). The CDR3 extends over 14 amino acids. V dropped 5 bases and J dropped 5 bases, with 16 bases sitting between them. CDR3 nucleotides: TGTGCCAGCAGCACCTTTACAGGGTACCACGAGCAGTACTTC. Encoded protein: CASSTFTGYHEQYF. Complete variable domain (other parts from reference TRBV7-9 and TRBJ2-7): DTGVSQNPRHKITKRGQNVTFRCDPISEHNRLYWYRQTLGQGPEFLTYFQNEAQLEKSRLLSDRFSAERPKGSFSTLEIQRTEQGDSAMYLCASSTFTGYHEQYFGPGTRLTVT.

This clonotype was seen only a few times. The chain carries TRBV6-2 or TRBV6-3 and TRBJ2-5, with 8 bases aligning to TRBD2. The CDR3 runs 17 residues. The V segment lost 0 bases and the J segment 4 bases; nucleotides outside the gene matches: 10. Germline CDR1 is MNHEY and CDR2 is SVGEGT. CDR3 sequence (DNA): TGTGCCAGCAGTTACTCTAGCCCGCGGGGGGATCGAGAGACCCAGTACTTC. It translates to CASSYSSPRGDRETQYF.

The chain uses TRBV25-1 and TRBJ2-1, with D possibly matching TRBD2 (5 bases). V was shortened by 6 bases and J by 9 bases, with 15 bases between the two germline ends. CDR3 length: 13 amino acids. Germline-derived CDR1 and CDR2 are MGHDK and SYGVNS. CDR3 sequence: CASRAPRAGEQFF. CDR3 in DNA: TGTGCCAGCAGGGCACCTCGCGCGGGTGAGCAGTTCTTC.

J is TRBJ2-2 and V is TRBV10-3, with 7 bases lining up with TRBD1. V dropped 10 bases and J dropped 5; count of bases not matched to a gene: 10. Germline V gene data show CDR1 as ENHRY and CDR2 as SYGVKD. This CDR3 spans 14 amino acids. The CDR3 nucleotides read TGTGCCACCGGACAGGTCGAGGGGACCGGGGAGCTGTTTTTT. Encoded protein: CATGQVEGTGELFF.

This clonotype was recorded many times. This rearrangement joins TRBV12-3 or TRBV12-4 to TRBJ1-1; weak D call: TRBD1 (5 bases). The CDR3 is 13 amino acids. V was cut by 3 bases and J by 4 bases, with 9 bases left in between. For the CDR3, the DNA is TGTGCCAGCAGTTTCCAGGGAGGCACTGAAGCTTTCTTT. Encoded protein: CASSFQGGTEAFF.

This clonotype has just a few counts. The chain uses TRBV25-1 and TRBJ1-2; the D is unclear. V was trimmed by 1 base and J by 6 bases, leaving 12 bases between them. The CDR3 has 14 amino acids. Germline V CDR1 and CDR2: MGHDK, SYGVNS. The CDR3 DNA follows: TGTGCCAGCAGTGAATTGGACGGGAACCATGGCTACACCTTC. Translation gives CASSELDGNHGYTF.